This T cell receptor beta chain appears in the sequencing data of a study of CXCR3-negative and CXCR3-positive naive CD8 T cells. Study-wide results and limits: Memory cells showed distinct TRBV-TRBJ patterns, while the two naive subsets matched.

Note on this clonotype: The antigen is unknown.

Libraries of TRB cDNA were made by 5' RACE and carried UMIs. From its re-call of the 5' RACE reads, TCRdb lists each CDR3 protein once, without DNA. In all, the sample yields more than 40,000 distinct CDR3 sequences. The CDR3 is 14 amino acids. CDR1 is MNHEY, CDR2 SVGAGI, per germline. Sequenced material: naive CXCR3- CD8+ T cells from blood. Subset indicated: CD45RO-CCR7+CD27+CD95- naive CD8+ T cells lacking CXCR3 (TNR3-). The sequence was obtained from a human donor in good health. Some clones in this sample may be carry-over from other donors' samples. The J gene is TRBJ2-1, the V gene TRBV6-5; the TCRdb D gene call, TRBD2, has no DNA to confirm it. The CDR3 sequence is CASSNLGLWNEQFF.